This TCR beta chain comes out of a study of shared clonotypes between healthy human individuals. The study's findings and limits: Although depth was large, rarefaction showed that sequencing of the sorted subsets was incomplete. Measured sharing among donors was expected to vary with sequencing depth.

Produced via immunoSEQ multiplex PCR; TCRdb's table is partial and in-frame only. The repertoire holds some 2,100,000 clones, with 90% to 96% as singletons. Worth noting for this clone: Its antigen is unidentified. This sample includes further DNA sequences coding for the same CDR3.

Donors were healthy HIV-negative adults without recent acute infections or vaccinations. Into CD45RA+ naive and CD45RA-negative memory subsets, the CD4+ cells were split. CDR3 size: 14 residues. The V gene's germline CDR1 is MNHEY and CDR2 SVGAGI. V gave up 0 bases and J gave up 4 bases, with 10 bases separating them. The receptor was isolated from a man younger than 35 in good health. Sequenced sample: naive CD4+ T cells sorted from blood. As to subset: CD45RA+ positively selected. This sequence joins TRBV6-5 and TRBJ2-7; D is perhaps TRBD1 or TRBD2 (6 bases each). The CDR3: CASSYSRGPYEQYF. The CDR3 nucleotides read TGTGCCAGCAGTTACTCACGGGGGCCTTACGAGCAGTACTTC.